The present entry profiles one TCR beta chain with its context. The antigen remains undetermined. The data belong to a study of T cell repertoires in cytomegalovirus infection. Study summary: As its CMV epitopes, the study selected recently identified HLA-C-restricted and well-studied HLA-B-restricted targets. Signatures in public TCR beta sequences pointed to both CMV infection and matching HLA type. Study-wide results and limits: In two of eight donors, the top clonotype was HLA-C-restricted CMV-specific.

CDR3 length: 16 amino acids. V lost 4 bases and J 0 bases, leaving 13 bases between the germline ends. The germline gives CDR1 SEHNR, CDR2 FQNEAQ (reference sequence). MiXCR, applied by TCRdb to the reads, yields one record per CDR3 protein. The sample lists some 590,000 distinct CDR3 sequences, under 45% occurring once. The sequences come from cultured PBMCs, collected from culture after CMV antigen stimulation. This TCR was recovered from a human donor in good health (CMV status not recorded). Some clones in this sample may be carry-over from other donors' samples. V and J are TRBV7-9 and TRBJ2-1; possibly TRBD1 for D (6 bases). CDR3 sequence reads: CASSSSGARSYNEQFF. The CDR3 DNA sequence: TGTGCCAGCAGCTCCTCAGGGGCACGCTCCTACAATGAGCAGTTCTTC.